This T cell receptor (beta chain) stems from a study of cytomegalovirus exposure and HLA in healthy donors. 13 Jbeta primers and 60 Vbeta primers were used for the PCR. Profiling relied on immunoSEQ multiplex PCR, and the TCRdb table lists in-frame clones only, not all of them. The data show 99,000 or so clones, approximately 80% seen once. Germline loops: CDR1 SGHVS, CDR2 FQNEAQ. The CDR3 is 15 amino acids. Trimming shortened V by 3 bases and J by 2 bases, and 12 bases separated the two germline ends. Study-wide results and caveats: The authors listed 150 or so TCR beta chains as cytomegalovirus-associated. At a 0.05 false discovery rate, a later analysis found 16,951 TCR beta sequences to be associated with HLA alleles.

As to this clone: Its specificity is not known.

The receptor's source is a young woman in good health and CMV-seropositive. The sample taken for sequencing was PBMCs. This chain uses TRBV7-8 with TRBJ2-3; possibly TRBD2 for D (6 bases). CDR3 amino acids: CASSFRRDNTDTQYF. CDR3 bases: TGTGCCAGCAGCTTTCGGCGGGATAACACAGATACGCAGTATTTT.